The clone carrying this T cell receptor beta chain showed up just a few times. These data come from a study of blood T cell repertoires in COVID-19. This table comes from immunoSEQ multiplex PCR, and its TCRdb copy is limited to in-frame clones, with some not included. The profile shows about 120,000 clones, about four fifths of them singletons. This CDR3 region has 15 residues. Trimming shortened V by 4 bases and J by 1 base, and 13 bases separated the two germline ends. Germline loops: CDR1 KGHSY, CDR2 FQNENV. The V and J genes are TRBV16 and TRBJ1-1; D may be TRBD1 (6 bases). The sample was peripheral blood. The TCR was taken from a woman of 80 years or more with acute or convalescent COVID-19. The CDR3 nucleotides are TGTGCCAGCAGCCCCGAACCGACAGGGAACACTGAAGCTTTCTTT. It specifies CASSPEPTGNTEAFF.